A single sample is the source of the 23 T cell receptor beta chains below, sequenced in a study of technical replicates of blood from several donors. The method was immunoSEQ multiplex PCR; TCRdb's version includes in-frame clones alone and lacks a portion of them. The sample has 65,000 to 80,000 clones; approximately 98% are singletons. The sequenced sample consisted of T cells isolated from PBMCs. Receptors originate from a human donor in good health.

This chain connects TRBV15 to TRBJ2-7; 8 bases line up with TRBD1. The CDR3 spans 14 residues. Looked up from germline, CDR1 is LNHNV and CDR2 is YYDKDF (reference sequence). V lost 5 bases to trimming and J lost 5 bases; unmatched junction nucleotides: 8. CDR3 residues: CATSFSSGGDEQYF. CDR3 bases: TGTGCCACCAGCTTTTCTTCAGGGGGCGACGAGCAGTACTTC.

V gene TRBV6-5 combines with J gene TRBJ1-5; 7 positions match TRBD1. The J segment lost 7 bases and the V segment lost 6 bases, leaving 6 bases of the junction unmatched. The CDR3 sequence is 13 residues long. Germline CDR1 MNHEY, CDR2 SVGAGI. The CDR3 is CASSLTGTQPQHF. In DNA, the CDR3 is TGTGCCAGCAGCTTGACAGGGACCCAGCCCCAGCATTTT.

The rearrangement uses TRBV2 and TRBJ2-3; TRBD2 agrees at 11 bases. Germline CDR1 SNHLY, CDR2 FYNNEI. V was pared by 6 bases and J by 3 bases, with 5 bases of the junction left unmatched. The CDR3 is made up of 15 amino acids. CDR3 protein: CASRRLAGGTDTQYF. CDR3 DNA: TGTGCCAGCAGGCGGCTAGCGGGAGGAACAGATACGCAGTATTTT.

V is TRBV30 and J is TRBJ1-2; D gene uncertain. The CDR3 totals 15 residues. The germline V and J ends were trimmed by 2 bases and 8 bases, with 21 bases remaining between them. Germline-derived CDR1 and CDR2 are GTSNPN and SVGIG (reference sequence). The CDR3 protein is CAWSLDSSPLKGYTF. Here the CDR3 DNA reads TGTGCCTGGAGTCTTGACTCCTCGCCCCTAAAAGGCTACACCTTC.

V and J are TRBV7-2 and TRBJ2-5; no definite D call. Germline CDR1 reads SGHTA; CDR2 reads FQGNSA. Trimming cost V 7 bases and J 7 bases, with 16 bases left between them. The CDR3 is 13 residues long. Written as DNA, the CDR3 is TGTGCCAGCACCCTCCCTCCTGCAGGGACCCAGTACTTC. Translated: CASTLPPAGTQYF. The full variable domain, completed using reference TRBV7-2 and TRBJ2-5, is GAGVSQSPSNKVTEKGKDVELRCDPISGHTALYWYRQSLGQGLEFLIYFQGNSAPDKSGLPSDRFSAERTGGSVSTLTIQRTQQEDSAVYLCASTLPPAGTQYFGPGTRLLVL.

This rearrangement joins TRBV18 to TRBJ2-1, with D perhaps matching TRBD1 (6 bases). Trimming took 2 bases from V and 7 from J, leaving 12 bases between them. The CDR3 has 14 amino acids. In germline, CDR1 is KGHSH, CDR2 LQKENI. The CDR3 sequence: CASSPRAGANEQFF. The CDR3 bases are TGTGCCAGCTCACCAAGGGCAGGGGCTAATGAGCAGTTCTTC.

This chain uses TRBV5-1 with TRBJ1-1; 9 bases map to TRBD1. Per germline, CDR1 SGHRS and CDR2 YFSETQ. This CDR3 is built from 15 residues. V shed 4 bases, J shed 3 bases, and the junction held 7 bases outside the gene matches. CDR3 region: CASSRAQGADTEAFF. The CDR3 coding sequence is TGCGCCAGCAGCCGGGCACAGGGGGCGGACACTGAAGCTTTCTTT.

The CDR3 coding sequence is TGCGCCAGCAGCCAAGACCCCCAGGGCGAGCAGTACTTC. As protein: CASSQDPQGEQYF. The chain recombines TRBV4-1 with TRBJ2-7; the D gene is possibly TRBD1 (5 bases). V shed 0 bases and J shed 6 bases, with 9 bases lying between them. The germline V gene has CDR1 MGHRA and CDR2 YSYEKL. The CDR3 sequence is 13 residues long.

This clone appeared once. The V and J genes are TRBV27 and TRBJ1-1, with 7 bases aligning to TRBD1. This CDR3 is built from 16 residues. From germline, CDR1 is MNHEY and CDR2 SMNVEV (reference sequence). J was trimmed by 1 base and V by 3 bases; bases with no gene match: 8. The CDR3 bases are TGTGCCAGCAGTTTTCTGGGACAGCCAAGGAACACTGAAGCTTTCTTT. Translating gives CASSFLGQPRNTEAFF.

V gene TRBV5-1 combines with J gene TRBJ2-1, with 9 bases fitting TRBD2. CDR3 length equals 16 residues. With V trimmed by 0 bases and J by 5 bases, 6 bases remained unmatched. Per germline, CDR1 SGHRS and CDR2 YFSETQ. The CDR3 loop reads CASSLGLAGVHNEQFF. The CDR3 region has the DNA TGCGCCAGCAGCTTGGGTTTAGCGGGAGTCCACAATGAGCAGTTCTTC.

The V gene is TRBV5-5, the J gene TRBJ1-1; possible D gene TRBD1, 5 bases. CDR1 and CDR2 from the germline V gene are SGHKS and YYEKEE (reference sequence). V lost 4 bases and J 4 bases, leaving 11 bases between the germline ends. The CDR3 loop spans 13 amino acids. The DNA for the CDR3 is TGTGCCAGCAGCGGGGCCTTTCGCACTGAAGCTTTCTTT. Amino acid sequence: CASSGAFRTEAFF. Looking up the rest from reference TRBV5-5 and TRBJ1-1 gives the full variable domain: DAGVTQSPTHLIKTRGQQVTLRCSPISGHKSVSWYQQVLGQGPQFIFQYYEKEERGRGNFPDRFSARQFPNYSSELNVNALLLGDSALYLCASSGAFRTEAFFGQGTRLTVV.

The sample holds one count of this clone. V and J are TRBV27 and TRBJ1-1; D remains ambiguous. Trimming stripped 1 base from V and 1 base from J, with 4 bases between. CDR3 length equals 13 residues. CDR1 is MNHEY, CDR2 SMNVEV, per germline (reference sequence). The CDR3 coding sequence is TGTGCCAGCAGTTTATTAGAGAACACTGAAGCTTTCTTT. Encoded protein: CASSLLENTEAFF.

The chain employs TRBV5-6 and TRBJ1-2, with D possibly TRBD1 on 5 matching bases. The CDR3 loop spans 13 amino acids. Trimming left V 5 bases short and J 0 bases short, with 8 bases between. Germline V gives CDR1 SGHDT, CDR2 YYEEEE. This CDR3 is CASSPDTNYGYTF. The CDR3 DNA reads TGTGCCAGCAGTCCGGACACTAACTATGGCTACACCTTC.

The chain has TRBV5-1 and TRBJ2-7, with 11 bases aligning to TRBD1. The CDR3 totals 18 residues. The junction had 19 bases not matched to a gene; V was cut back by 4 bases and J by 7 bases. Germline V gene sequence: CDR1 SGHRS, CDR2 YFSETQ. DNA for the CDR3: TGCGCCAGCAGCCCGGGGTGGGGAATTGGACAGGGGGCAAGGGAGCAGTACTTC. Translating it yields CASSPGWGIGQGAREQYF.

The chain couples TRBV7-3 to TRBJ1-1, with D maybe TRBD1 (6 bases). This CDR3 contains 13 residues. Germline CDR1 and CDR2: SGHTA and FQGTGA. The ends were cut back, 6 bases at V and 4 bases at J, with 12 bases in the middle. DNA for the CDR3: TGTGCCAGCAGTTTGGGGGCGGGCACTGAAGCTTTCTTT. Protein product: CASSLGAGTEAFF.

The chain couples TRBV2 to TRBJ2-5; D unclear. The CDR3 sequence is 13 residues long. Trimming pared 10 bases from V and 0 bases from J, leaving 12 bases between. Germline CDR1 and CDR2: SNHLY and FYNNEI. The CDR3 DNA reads TGTGCCATCAACCGGTTGTACCAAGAGACCCAGTACTTC. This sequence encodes CAINRLYQETQYF.

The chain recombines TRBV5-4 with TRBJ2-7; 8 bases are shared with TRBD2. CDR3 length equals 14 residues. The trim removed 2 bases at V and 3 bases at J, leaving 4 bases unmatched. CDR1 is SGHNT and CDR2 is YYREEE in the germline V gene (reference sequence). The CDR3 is CASSFRGGNYEQYF. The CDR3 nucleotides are TGTGCCAGCAGCTTCCGGGGGGGAAACTACGAGCAGTACTTC. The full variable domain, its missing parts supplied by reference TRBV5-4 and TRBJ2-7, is ETGVTQSPTHLIKTRGQQVTLRCSSQSGHNTVSWYQQALGQGPQFIFQYYREEENGRGNFPPRFSGLQFPNYSSELNVNALELDDSALYLCASSFRGGNYEQYFGPGTRLTVT.

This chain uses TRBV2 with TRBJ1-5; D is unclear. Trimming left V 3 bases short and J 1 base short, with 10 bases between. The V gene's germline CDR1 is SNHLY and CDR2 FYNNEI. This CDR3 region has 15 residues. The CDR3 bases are TGTGCCAGCAGTGAGACGGGAGGGAGCAATCAGCCCCAGCATTTT. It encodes CASSETGGSNQPQHF.

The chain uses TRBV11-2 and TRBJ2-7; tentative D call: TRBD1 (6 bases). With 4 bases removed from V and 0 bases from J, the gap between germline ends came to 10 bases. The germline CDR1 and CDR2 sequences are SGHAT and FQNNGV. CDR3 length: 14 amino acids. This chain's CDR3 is CASSSRTDSYEQYF. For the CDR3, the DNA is TGTGCCAGCAGCTCCAGGACAGACTCCTACGAGCAGTACTTC. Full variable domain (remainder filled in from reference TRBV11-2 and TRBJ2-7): EAGVAQSPRYKIIEKRQSVAFWCNPISGHATLYWYQQILGQGPKLLIQFQNNGVVDDSQLPKDRFSAERLKGVDSTLKIQPAKLEDSAVYLCASSSRTDSYEQYFGPGTRLTVT.

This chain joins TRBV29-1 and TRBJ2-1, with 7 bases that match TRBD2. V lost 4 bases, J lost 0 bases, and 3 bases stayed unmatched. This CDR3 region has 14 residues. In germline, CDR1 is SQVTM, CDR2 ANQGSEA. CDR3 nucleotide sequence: TGCAGCGTTGTCGGGAGGAACTCCTACAATGAGCAGTTCTTC. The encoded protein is CSVVGRNSYNEQFF.

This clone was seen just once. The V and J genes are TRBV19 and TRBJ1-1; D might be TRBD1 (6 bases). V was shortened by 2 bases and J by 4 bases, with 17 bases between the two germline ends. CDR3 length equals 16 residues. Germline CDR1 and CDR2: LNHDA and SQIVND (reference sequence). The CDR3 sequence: CASSIMEVRGATEAFF. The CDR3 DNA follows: TGTGCCAGTAGTATAATGGAGGTGCGGGGGGCCACTGAAGCTTTCTTT.

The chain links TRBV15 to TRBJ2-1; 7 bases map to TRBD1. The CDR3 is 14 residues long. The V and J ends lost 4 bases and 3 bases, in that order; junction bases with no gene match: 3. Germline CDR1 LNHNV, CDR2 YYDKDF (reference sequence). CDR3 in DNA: TGTGCCACCAGCACAAACAGGGGCTACAATGAGCAGTTCTTC. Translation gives CATSTNRGYNEQFF.

CDR3 coding DNA: TGTGCCTGCCTAGCGGGAGTAACCGGGGAGCTGTTTTTT. It specifies CACLAGVTGELFF. J is TRBJ2-2 and V is TRBV6-5, with 10 bases aligning to TRBD2. The CDR3 loop spans 13 amino acids. The germline gives CDR1 MNHEY, CDR2 SVGAGI. The V gene end was trimmed by 11 bases and the J gene end by 5 bases; junction bases not matched to a gene: 5.